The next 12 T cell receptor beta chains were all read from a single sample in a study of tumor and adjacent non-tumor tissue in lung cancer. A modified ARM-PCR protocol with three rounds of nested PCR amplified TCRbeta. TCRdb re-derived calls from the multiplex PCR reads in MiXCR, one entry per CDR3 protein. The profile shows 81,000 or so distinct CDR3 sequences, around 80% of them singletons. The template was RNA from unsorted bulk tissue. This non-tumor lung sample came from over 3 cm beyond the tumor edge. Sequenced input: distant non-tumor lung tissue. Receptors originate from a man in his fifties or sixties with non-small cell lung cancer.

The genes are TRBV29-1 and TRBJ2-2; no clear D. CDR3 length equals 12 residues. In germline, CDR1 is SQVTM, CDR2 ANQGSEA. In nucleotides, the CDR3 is TGCAGAGTTCAGACTGCTACAGGGGAGCTGTTTTTT. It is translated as CRVQTATGELFF.

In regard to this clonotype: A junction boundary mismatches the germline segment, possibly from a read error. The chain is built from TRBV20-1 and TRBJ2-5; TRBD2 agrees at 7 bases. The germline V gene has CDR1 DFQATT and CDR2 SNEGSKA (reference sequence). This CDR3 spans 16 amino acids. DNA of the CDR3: TGTAATGCTAGAGGGGAGGGTAGCGGGCAGCAAGAGACCCAGTACTTC. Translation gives CNARGEGSGQQETQYF.

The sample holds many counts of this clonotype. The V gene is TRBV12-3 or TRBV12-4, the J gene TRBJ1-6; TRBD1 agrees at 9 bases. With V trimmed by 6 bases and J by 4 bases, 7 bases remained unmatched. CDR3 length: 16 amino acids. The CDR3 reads CASSLDRGTYNSPLHF. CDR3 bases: TGTGCCAGCAGCTTGGACAGGGGCACATATAATTCACCCCTCCACTTT.

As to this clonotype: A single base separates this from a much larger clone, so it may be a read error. The CDR3 nucleotides read TGTGCCAGCAGCGCCTTATACCGAACGCCCAACAATGAGCAGTCCTTC. Its protein is CASSALYRTPNNEQSF. The V gene is TRBV13, the J gene TRBJ2-1; D ambiguous. The CDR3 contains 16 residues. Germline-derived CDR1 and CDR2 are PRHDT and FYEKMQ (reference sequence). Combining the CDR3 with reference TRBV13 and TRBJ2-1 gives the whole variable domain AAGVIQSPRHLIKEKRETATLKCYPIPRHDTVYWYQQGPGQDPQFLISFYEKMQSDKGSIPDRFSAQQFSDYHSELNMSSLELGDSALYFCASSALYRTPNNEQSFGPGTRLTVL.

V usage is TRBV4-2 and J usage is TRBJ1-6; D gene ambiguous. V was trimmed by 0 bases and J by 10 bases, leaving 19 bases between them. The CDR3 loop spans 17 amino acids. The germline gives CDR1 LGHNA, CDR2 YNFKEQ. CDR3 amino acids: CASSQDPGTKVGSPLHF. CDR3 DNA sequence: TGTGCCAGCAGCCAAGACCCGGGAACAAAAGTAGGATCACCCCTCCACTTT.

CDR3 protein: CASRIAGGSYEQYF. The CDR3 DNA is TGTGCCAGCAGAATAGCGGGAGGGTCCTACGAGCAGTACTTC. The V gene is TRBV6-6, the J gene TRBJ2-7; 11 bases agree with TRBD2. The CDR3 loop spans 14 amino acids. CDR1 is MNHNY, CDR2 SVGAGI, per germline (reference sequence). The V segment lost 6 bases and the J segment 1 base; nucleotides outside the gene matches: 2.

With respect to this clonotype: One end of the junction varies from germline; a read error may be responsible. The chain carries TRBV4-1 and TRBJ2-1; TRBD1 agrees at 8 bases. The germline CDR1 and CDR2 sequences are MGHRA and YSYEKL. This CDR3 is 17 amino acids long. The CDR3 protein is CVSSQDRGPRGRGEQLF. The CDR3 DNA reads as TGCGTAAGCAGCCAAGATCGGGGCCCCAGGGGGCGGGGTGAGCAGTTATTC.

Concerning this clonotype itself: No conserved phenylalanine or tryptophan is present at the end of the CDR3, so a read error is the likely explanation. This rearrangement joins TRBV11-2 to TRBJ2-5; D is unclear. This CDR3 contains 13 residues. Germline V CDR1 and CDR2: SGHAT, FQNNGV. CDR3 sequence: CASSSPGEETQYL. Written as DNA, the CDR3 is TGCGCCAGCAGCTCTCCAGGAGAAGAGACCCAGTACCTC.

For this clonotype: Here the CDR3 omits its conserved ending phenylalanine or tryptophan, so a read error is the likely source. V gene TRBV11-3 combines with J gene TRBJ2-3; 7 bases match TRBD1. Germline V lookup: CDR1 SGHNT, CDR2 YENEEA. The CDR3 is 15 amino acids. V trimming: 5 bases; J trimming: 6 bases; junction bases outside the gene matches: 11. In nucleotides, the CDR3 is TGTGCCAGCAGCCTCGCTCTAGGGGGCTGGGATACGCAGTATCTT. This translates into CASSLALGGWDTQYL.

The CDR3 bases are TGCAGTGGCAACCTCGGCCGGACCTCCGACGCCAAAAACATTCAGTACTTC. It encodes CSGNLGRTSDAKNIQYF. The V gene is TRBV20-1, the J gene TRBJ2-4; D remains ambiguous. Per the germline V gene, CDR1 is DFQATT and CDR2 is SNEGSKA (reference sequence). Trimming cost V 7 bases and J 1 base, with 23 bases left between them. The CDR3 covers 17 residues.

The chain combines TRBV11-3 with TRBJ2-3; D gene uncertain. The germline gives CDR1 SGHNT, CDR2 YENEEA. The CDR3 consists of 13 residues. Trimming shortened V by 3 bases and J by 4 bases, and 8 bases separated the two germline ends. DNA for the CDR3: TGTGCCAGCAGCTTTCAGGATTCAGATACGCAGTATTTT. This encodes CASSFQDSDTQYF.

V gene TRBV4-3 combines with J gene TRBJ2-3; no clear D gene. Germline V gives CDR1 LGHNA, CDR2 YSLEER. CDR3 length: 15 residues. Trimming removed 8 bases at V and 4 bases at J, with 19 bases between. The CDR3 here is CASGPTWPGPDTQYF. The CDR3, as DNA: TGCGCCAGCGGCCCCACTTGGCCTGGTCCAGATACGCAGTATTTT.